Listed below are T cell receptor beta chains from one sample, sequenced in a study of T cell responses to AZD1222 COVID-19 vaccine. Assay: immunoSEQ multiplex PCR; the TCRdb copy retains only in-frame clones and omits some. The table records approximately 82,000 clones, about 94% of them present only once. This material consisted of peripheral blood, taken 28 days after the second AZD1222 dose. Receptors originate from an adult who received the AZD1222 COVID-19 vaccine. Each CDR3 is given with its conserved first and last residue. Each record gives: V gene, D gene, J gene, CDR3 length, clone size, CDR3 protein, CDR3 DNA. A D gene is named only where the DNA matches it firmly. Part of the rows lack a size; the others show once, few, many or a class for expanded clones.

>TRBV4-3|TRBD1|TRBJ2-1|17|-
CASSQDFRGQGGDEQFF
TGCGCCAGCAGCCAAGATTTCCGAGGACAGGGGGGGGATGAGCAGTTCTTC
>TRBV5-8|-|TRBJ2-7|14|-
CASSSRGSYYEQYF
TGTGCCAGCAGCTCCCGGGGATCGTACTACGAGCAGTACTTC
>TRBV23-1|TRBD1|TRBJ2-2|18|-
CASSQLRQGAARTGELFF
TGCGCCAGCAGTCAATTGAGGCAGGGGGCCGCGCGGACCGGGGAGCTGTTTTTT
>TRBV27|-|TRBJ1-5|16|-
CASSFRAQNGNQPQHF
TGTGCCAGCAGTTTTAGGGCCCAAAATGGCAATCAGCCCCAGCATTTT
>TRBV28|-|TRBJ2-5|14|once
CASSPPDSQETQYF
TGTGCCAGCAGCCCCCCGGACAGCCAAGAGACCCAGTACTTC
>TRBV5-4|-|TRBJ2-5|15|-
CASSFGGSGGETQYF
TGTGCCAGCAGCTTTGGTGGGTCCGGTGGGGAGACCCAGTACTTC
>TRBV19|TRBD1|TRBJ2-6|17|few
CASKDPGQGSGANVLTF
TGTGCCAGTAAAGATCCGGGACAGGGCTCTGGGGCCAACGTCCTGACTTTC
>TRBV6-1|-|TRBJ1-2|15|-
CASSELGGGTYGYTF
TGTGCCAGCAGTGAACTAGGAGGGGGAACCTATGGCTACACCTTC
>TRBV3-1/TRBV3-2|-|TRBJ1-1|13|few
CASSRRDGTEAFF
TGTGCCAGCAGCCGCCGGGATGGCACTGAAGCTTTCTTT
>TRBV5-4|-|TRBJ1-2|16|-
CASSLVGGAWGPGYTF
TGTGCCAGCAGCTTGGTAGGGGGGGCATGGGGCCCTGGCTACACCTTC
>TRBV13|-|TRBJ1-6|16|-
CASSLEGSLGNSPLHF
TGTGCCAGCAGCTTAGAGGGGAGTCTTGGCAATTCACCCCTCCACTTT
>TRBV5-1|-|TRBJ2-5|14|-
CASSAYRDQETQYF
TGCGCCAGCAGCGCCTACAGGGACCAAGAGACCCAGTACTTC
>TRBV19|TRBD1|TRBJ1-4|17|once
CASSPGTGIKGGEKLFF
TGTGCCAGTAGTCCAGGGACAGGAATCAAAGGAGGTGAAAAACTGTTTTTT
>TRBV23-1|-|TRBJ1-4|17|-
CASSPRAGGGPNEKLFF
TGCGCCAGCAGCCCCCGGGCCGGGGGGGGGCCTAATGAAAAACTGTTTTTT
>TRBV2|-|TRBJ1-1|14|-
CASTGAPGFTEAFF
TGTGCCAGCACAGGGGCCCCGGGGTTTACTGAAGCTTTCTTT
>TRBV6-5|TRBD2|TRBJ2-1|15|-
CASSATSGDYNEQFF
TGTGCCAGCAGCGCTACTAGCGGGGATTACAATGAGCAGTTCTTC
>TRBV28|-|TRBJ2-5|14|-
CASSLAGTQETQYF
TGTGCCAGCAGTTTGGCAGGGACACAAGAGACCCAGTACTTC
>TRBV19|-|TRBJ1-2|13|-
CASIGYSAYGYTF
TGTGCCAGTATCGGGTACTCCGCCTATGGCTACACCTTC
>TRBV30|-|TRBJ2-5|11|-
CAWGTRATQYF
TGTGCCTGGGGCACTAGGGCGACCCAGTACTTC
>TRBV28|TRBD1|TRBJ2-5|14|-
CASSPRDRKETQYF
TGTGCCAGCAGCCCTCGGGACAGAAAAGAGACCCAGTACTTC
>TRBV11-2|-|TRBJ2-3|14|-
CASSLGLVTDTQYF
TGTGCCAGCAGCTTGGGCCTGGTAACAGATACGCAGTATTTT
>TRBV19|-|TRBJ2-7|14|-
CASSRDGGSYEQYF
TGTGCCAGTAGCCGGGACGGAGGCTCCTACGAGCAGTACTTC
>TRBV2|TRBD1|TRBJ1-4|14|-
CASRTGATNEKLFF
TGTGCCAGCAGGACAGGGGCAACTAATGAAAAACTGTTTTTT
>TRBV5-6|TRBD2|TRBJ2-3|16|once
CASRPGLAGGTDTQYF
TGTGCCAGCAGACCTGGACTAGCGGGGGGCACAGATACGCAGTATTTT
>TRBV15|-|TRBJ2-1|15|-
CATSREYNYYNEQFF
TGTGCCACCAGCAGAGAATACAACTACTACAATGAGCAGTTCTTC
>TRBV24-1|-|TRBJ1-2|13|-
CATSDSRGVGYTF
TGTGCCACCAGTGATTCCAGGGGAGTCGGCTACACCTTC
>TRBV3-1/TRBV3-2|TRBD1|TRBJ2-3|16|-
CASSHGTGASTDTQYF
TGTGCCAGCAGCCATGGGACAGGTGCTAGCACAGATACGCAGTATTTT
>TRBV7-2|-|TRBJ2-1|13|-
CASSLGTNNEQFF
TGTGCCAGCAGCTTAGGGACTAACAATGAGCAGTTCTTC
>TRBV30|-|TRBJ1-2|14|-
CAWSVALTEAGYTF
TGTGCCTGGAGTGTAGCCCTAACGGAGGCGGGCTACACCTTC
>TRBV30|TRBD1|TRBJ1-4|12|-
CASTGVGEKLFF
TGTGCTTCGACAGGGGTTGGTGAAAAACTGTTTTTT
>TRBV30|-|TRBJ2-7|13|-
CAWNHQPYYEQYF
TGTGCCTGGAACCACCAGCCCTACTACGAGCAGTACTTC
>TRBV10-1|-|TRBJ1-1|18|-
CASSESPRGAMKTTEAFF
TGCGCCAGCAGTGAGTCGCCCCGTGGGGCGATGAAAACAACTGAAGCTTTCTTT
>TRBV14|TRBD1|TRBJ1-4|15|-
CASSGPGQGLEKLFF
TGTGCCAGCAGCGGACCGGGACAGGGACTGGAAAAACTGTTTTTT
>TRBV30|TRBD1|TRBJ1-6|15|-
CAWSPPGGAYSPLHF
TGTGCCTGGAGTCCTCCAGGGGGCGCTTATTCACCCCTCCACTTT
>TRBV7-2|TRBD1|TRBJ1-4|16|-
CASSPPGQGLIEKLFF
TGTGCCAGCAGCCCCCCAGGACAGGGGCTGATTGAAAAACTGTTTTTT
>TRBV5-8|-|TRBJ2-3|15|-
CASSAGTLQTDTQYF
TGTGCCAGCAGCGCAGGGACACTCCAGACAGATACGCAGTATTTT
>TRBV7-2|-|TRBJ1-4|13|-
CASSLITGSSLFF
TGTGCCAGCAGCTTAATAACCGGTAGTTCACTGTTTTTT
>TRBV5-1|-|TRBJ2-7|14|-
CASSLGTDYYEQYF
TGCGCCAGCAGCTTGGGTACAGACTACTACGAGCAGTACTTC
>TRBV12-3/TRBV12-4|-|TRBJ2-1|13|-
CASSLGRGNEQFF
TGTGCCAGCAGTTTAGGCAGGGGCAATGAGCAGTTCTTC
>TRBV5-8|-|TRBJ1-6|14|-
CASSLGQNNSPLHF
TGTGCCAGCAGCTTGGGACAGAATAATTCACCCCTCCACTTT
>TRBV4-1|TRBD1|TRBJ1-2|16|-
CASSQDFRQGLYGYTF
TGCGCCAGCAGCCAAGATTTCCGACAGGGACTCTATGGCTACACCTTC
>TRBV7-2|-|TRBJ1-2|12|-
CASSLAQSGYTF
TGTGCCAGCAGCTTAGCGCAGAGTGGCTACACCTTC
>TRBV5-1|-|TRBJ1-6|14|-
CASSPGTANSPLHF
TGCGCCAGCAGCCCCGGGACGGCTAATTCACCCCTCCACTTT
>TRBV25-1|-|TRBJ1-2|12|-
CASRGTLYGYTF
TGTGCCAGCAGAGGGACCCTCTATGGCTACACCTTC
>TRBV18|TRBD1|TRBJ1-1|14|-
CASSPDRVNTEAFF
TGTGCCAGCTCACCGGACAGGGTTAACACTGAAGCTTTCTTT